The 32 T cell receptor beta chains reported below all come from one sample, sequenced in a study of post-analysis software for immune sequencing data. Whole-study results and caveats: Four to six TRBV segments were significantly more frequent in patients than in controls. TRBV5-6, TRBV5-1 and TRBV20-1 were among these segments.

Prepared TCR beta cDNA libraries contained unique molecular identifiers. TCRdb reprocessed the PCR reads via MiXCR and lists one record per CDR3 protein. The data contain hundreds of thousands of distinct CDR3 sequences, about 27% of them singletons. The antigens these receptors bind are not known. Sequenced: blood. The receptors shown here come from a girl aged 5-17 years with multiple sclerosis.

This clonotype appeared once. The chain couples TRBV12-3 or TRBV12-4 to TRBJ1-2; D gene ambiguous. V was clipped by 3 bases and J by 4 bases, with 18 bases between them. The CDR3 contains 16 residues. CDR3 loop: CASSFPDKGQPYGYTF. The DNA for the CDR3 is TGTGCCAGCAGTTTCCCAGATAAAGGTCAGCCCTATGGCTACACCTTC.

The rearrangement uses TRBV7-9 and TRBJ1-6; no clear D. Trimming pared 2 bases from V and 5 bases from J, leaving 13 bases between. Looked up from germline, CDR1 is SEHNR and CDR2 is FQNEAQ (reference sequence). The CDR3 totals 16 residues. CDR3 bases: TGTGCCAGCAGCTTAATTTCAGGACCGCATAATTCACCCCTCCACTTT. Translation: CASSLISGPHNSPLHF.

Worth noting for this clonotype: The junction differs from germline at one of its ends, possibly a read error. The V call is TRBV9, the J call TRBJ1-5; D call uncertain. This CDR3 has 14 amino acids. Germline CDR1 and CDR2: SGDLS and YYNGEE. The CDR3 region has the DNA TGTGCCATCAGCCCCCCCGGAAGCAATCAGCCCCAGCATTTT. It specifies CAISPPGSNQPQHF.

The chain employs TRBV15 and TRBJ2-3; D call uncertain. Germline CDR1 is LNHNV and CDR2 is YYDKDF (reference sequence). The CDR3 spans 13 residues. Trimming removed 5 bases from V and 4 bases from J, with 10 bases in between. This CDR3 reads CATSLDPADTQYF. The CDR3 DNA follows: TGTGCCACCAGCTTGGACCCGGCAGATACGCAGTATTTT.

CDR3 in DNA: TGCAGTGCTGGCCAGGGGGCATGGGGCTACACCTTC. This encodes CSAGQGAWGYTF. The rearrangement uses TRBV20-1 and TRBJ1-2, with 8 positions matching TRBD1. This CDR3 spans 12 amino acids. In germline, CDR1 is DFQATT, CDR2 SNEGSKA (reference sequence). V dropped 5 bases and J dropped 8; count of bases not matched to a gene: 7.

The table lists this clonotype with a few counts. The V gene is TRBV27, the J gene TRBJ1-2; D remains ambiguous. Per the germline V gene, CDR1 is MNHEY and CDR2 is SMNVEV (reference sequence). This CDR3 comprises 13 residues. V gave up 7 bases and J gave up 4 bases, with 13 bases separating them. The CDR3, as DNA: TGTGCCAGCACGGTTGCGCCTAGCTATGGCTACACCTTC. Its translation: CASTVAPSYGYTF.

This clonotype was counted only a few times. The gene calls are TRBV10-3 and TRBJ2-1; D might be TRBD1 or TRBD2, each matching 6 bases. The germline gives CDR1 ENHRY, CDR2 SYGVKD. With 5 bases removed from V and 6 bases from J, the gap between germline ends came to 14 bases. The CDR3 runs 14 residues. The CDR3 loop is CAISRGAPTNEQFF. Written as DNA, the CDR3 is TGTGCCATCAGTAGGGGGGCTCCGACCAATGAGCAGTTCTTC.

This rearrangement joins TRBV20-1 to TRBJ2-7; D unresolved. The CDR3 contains 13 residues. The germline V and J ends were trimmed by 2 bases and 4 bases, with 12 bases remaining between them. Germline V lookup: CDR1 DFQATT, CDR2 SNEGSKA (reference sequence). CDR3: CSARPQVRYEQYF. The DNA of the CDR3 is TGCAGTGCTAGACCCCAGGTTCGGTACGAGCAGTACTTC.

The chain combines TRBV20-1 with TRBJ2-7, with TRBD1 matching over 8 bases. The J call may be in error: the DNA end matches TRBJ2-5 better. This CDR3 spans 13 amino acids. CDR1 is DFQATT, CDR2 SNEGSKA, per germline (reference sequence). The CDR3 nucleotides read TGCAGTGCAAGGACAGGGAAAGGAGAGACCCAGTACTTC. This translates into CSARTGKGETQYF.

The rearrangement links TRBV6-1 to TRBJ1-1; D is perhaps TRBD1 (5 bases). The V end lost 1 base, the J end lost 7 bases, and 13 bases lay between the germline ends. Germline V gene data show CDR1 as MNHNS and CDR2 as SASEGT. The CDR3 runs 14 residues. CDR3 loop: CASSEEVLGLEAFF. Here the CDR3 DNA reads TGTGCCAGCAGTGAAGAGGTGCTGGGGCTTGAAGCTTTCTTT.

The CDR3 coding sequence is TGCAGTGCCCGTAGCGGGGGGTACGAGCAGTACTTC. Encoded protein: CSARSGGYEQYF. This chain links TRBV20-1 with TRBJ2-7; TRBD2 agrees at 10 bases. Germline V CDR1 and CDR2: DFQATT, SNEGSKA (reference sequence). The CDR3 totals 12 residues. Germline trimming cut 6 bases from V and 4 bases from J; bases unmatched to any gene: 3.

The chain combines TRBV14 with TRBJ2-5, with 11 bases matching TRBD2. Germline V gene data show CDR1 as SGHDN and CDR2 as FVKESK. J lost 11 bases, V lost 4 bases, and 12 bases had no gene match. CDR3 length: 15 residues. Here the CDR3 DNA reads TGTGCCAGCAGCCCGGGACTAGCGGCAGCCTACAAGCAGTACTTC. It translates to CASSPGLAAAYKQYF.

This chain joins TRBV7-9 and TRBJ2-3; weak D call: TRBD1 (6 bases). The V end lost 1 base, the J end lost 3 bases, and 11 bases lay between the germline ends. Germline CDR1 SEHNR, CDR2 FQNEAQ (reference sequence). The CDR3 is 15 residues long. CDR3 region: CASSLVHRATDTQYF. The CDR3 nucleotides are TGTGCCAGCAGCTTAGTTCACAGGGCTACAGATACGCAGTATTTT. The full variable domain, rest sourced from reference TRBV7-9 and TRBJ2-3, is DTGVSQNPRHKITKRGQNVTFRCDPISEHNRLYWYRQTLGQGPEFLTYFQNEAQLEKSRLLSDRFSAERPKGSFSTLEIQRTEQGDSAMYLCASSLVHRATDTQYFGPGTRLTVL.

The V call is TRBV29-1, the J call TRBJ1-1; TRBD1 matches 8 bases. J lost 4 bases, V lost 5 bases, and 3 bases had no gene match. CDR3 length: 12 residues. Looked up from germline, CDR1 is SQVTM and CDR2 is ANQGSEA. The CDR3 loop is CSVSRGPTEAFF. CDR3 bases: TGCAGCGTTTCCAGGGGGCCCACTGAAGCTTTCTTT. Complete variable domain (other parts from reference TRBV29-1 and TRBJ1-1): SAVISQKPSRDICQRGTSLTIQCQVDSQVTMMFWYRQQPGQSLTLIATANQGSEATYESGFVIDKFPISRPNLTFSTLTVSNMSPEDSSIYLCSVSRGPTEAFFGQGTRLTVV.

Only a few counts were recorded for this clonotype. The chain employs TRBV4-1 and TRBJ1-4; 11 bases agree with TRBD1. Germline assignment: CDR1 MGHRA and CDR2 YSYEKL. The V segment lost 4 bases and the J segment 8 bases; nucleotides outside the gene matches: 6. The CDR3 is 15 residues long. The CDR3 region is CASSLQDRGQEKLFF. The CDR3 bases are TGCGCCAGCAGCCTACAGGACAGGGGGCAGGAAAAACTGTTTTTT.

This rearrangement joins TRBV5-1 to TRBJ2-5; D perhaps matches TRBD2 (5 bases). Germline loops: CDR1 SGHRS, CDR2 YFSETQ. V was shortened by 1 base and J by 2 bases, with 18 bases between the two germline ends. The CDR3 runs 17 residues. The chain's CDR3 is CASSLWGFAREQETQYF. DNA of the CDR3: TGCGCCAGCAGCTTGTGGGGATTCGCGAGGGAGCAAGAGACCCAGTACTTC.

The rearrangement joins TRBV20-1 to TRBJ2-7; D is unclear. Per the germline V gene, CDR1 is DFQATT and CDR2 is SNEGSKA (reference sequence). CDR3 length: 14 amino acids. Trimming removed 1 base from V and 0 bases from J, with 10 bases in between. The CDR3 sequence is CSARGVDTSYEQYF. In DNA form, the CDR3 reads TGCAGTGCTAGAGGGGTGGATACCTCCTACGAGCAGTACTTC.

The rearrangement links TRBV18 to TRBJ2-1; 7 bases align to TRBD1. Looked up from germline, CDR1 is KGHSH and CDR2 is LQKENI. V dropped 4 bases and J dropped 6; count of bases not matched to a gene: 9. This CDR3 region has 15 residues. CDR3 sequence (DNA): TGTGCCAGCTCACGACCGAGACAGGGTTTCAATGAGCAGTTCTTC. Protein: CASSRPRQGFNEQFF.

This clonotype was observed a handful of times. The chain carries TRBV20-1 and TRBJ2-1; TRBD2 agrees at 9 bases. CDR1 and CDR2 from the germline V gene are DFQATT and SNEGSKA (reference sequence). The CDR3 length is 15 residues. The V segment lost 6 bases and the J segment 8 bases; nucleotides outside the gene matches: 14. CDR3 DNA sequence: TGCAGTGCACAACCGGCGGGGGGGCGTCTCGATGAGCAGTTCTTC. Amino acids: CSAQPAGGRLDEQFF.

This sequence joins TRBV7-2 and TRBJ2-7; TRBD1 matches 7 bases. This CDR3 has 15 residues. Germline CDR1 and CDR2: SGHTA and FQGNSA. Trimming at V came to 4 bases and at J to 4 bases, leaving 10 bases not matched to a gene. Here the CDR3 DNA reads TGTGCCAGCAGCTCCATATACCGGGACAGTTACGAGCAGTACTTC. As protein: CASSSIYRDSYEQYF. The full variable domain, its missing parts supplied by reference TRBV7-2 and TRBJ2-7, is GAGVSQSPSNKVTEKGKDVELRCDPISGHTALYWYRQSLGQGLEFLIYFQGNSAPDKSGLPSDRFSAERTGGSVSTLTIQRTQQEDSAVYLCASSSIYRDSYEQYFGPGTRLTVT.

There are a few counts of this clonotype. The rearrangement links TRBV19 to TRBJ2-3; D is perhaps TRBD2 (5 bases). V was cut by 6 bases and J by 0 bases, with 7 bases left in between. The CDR3 has 13 amino acids. Per the germline V gene, CDR1 is LNHDA and CDR2 is SQIVND (reference sequence). The CDR3: CASSGISTDTQYF. Written as DNA, the CDR3 is TGTGCCAGTAGCGGGATTAGCACAGATACGCAGTATTTT.

The rearrangement uses TRBV5-1 and TRBJ1-1, with D uncertain. Per germline, CDR1 SGHRS and CDR2 YFSETQ. The CDR3 loop spans 12 amino acids. V lost 0 bases and J 8 bases, leaving 8 bases between the germline ends. The CDR3 DNA is TGCGCCAGCAGCTTGGGGTTCGCCGAAGCTTTCTTT. This sequence encodes CASSLGFAEAFF.

This chain uses TRBV15 with TRBJ2-7; tentative D call: TRBD2 (6 bases). The J call may be wrong; the DNA end is better matched by TRBJ2-5. Germline CDR1 is LNHNV and CDR2 is YYDKDF (reference sequence). The CDR3 totals 15 residues. In DNA form, the CDR3 reads TGTGCCACCAGCAGAGATCCGGGAGACGGCGAGACCCAGTACTTC. Its protein product is CATSRDPGDGETQYF.

This clonotype has only a few counts. The chain couples TRBV7-9 to TRBJ2-5; 8 bases line up with TRBD2. CDR3 length equals 14 residues. V was pared by 7 bases and J by 1 base, with 5 bases of the junction left unmatched. CDR1 and CDR2 from the germline V gene are SEHNR and FQNEAQ (reference sequence). CDR3 region: CASNKLAAQETQYF. CDR3 in DNA: TGTGCCAGCAACAAACTAGCGGCCCAAGAGACCCAGTACTTC.

This clonotype has just a few counts. This sequence joins TRBV20-1 and TRBJ2-1; no firm D call. The V and J ends lost 5 bases and 8 bases respectively, with 13 bases between them. This CDR3 region has 12 residues. Looked up from germline, CDR1 is DFQATT and CDR2 is SNEGSKA (reference sequence). CDR3 in DNA: TGCAGTGCTTCTCTCTCTGGGGATGAGCAGTTCTTC. Protein: CSASLSGDEQFF.

The chain links TRBV18 to TRBJ2-2; unclear D gene. The CDR3 loop spans 16 amino acids. Per germline, CDR1 KGHSH and CDR2 LQKENI. Trimming stripped 2 bases from V and 0 bases from J, with 10 bases between. CDR3 nucleotides: TGTGCCAGCTCACCAAGGGTCTCTTCGAACACCGGGGAGCTGTTTTTT. Protein sequence: CASSPRVSSNTGELFF.

This rearrangement joins TRBV29-1 to TRBJ2-2, with 8 bases identical to TRBD1. From germline, CDR1 is SQVTM and CDR2 ANQGSEA. The trim removed 7 bases at V and 1 base at J, leaving 5 bases unmatched. CDR3 length equals 14 residues. CDR3 loop: CSARTGMNTGELFF. Here the CDR3 DNA reads TGCAGCGCCCGGACAGGGATGAACACCGGGGAGCTGTTTTTT.

This chain connects TRBV7-6 to TRBJ2-7; perhaps TRBD2 as D (6 bases). Trimming pared 1 base from V and 2 bases from J, leaving 24 bases between. Germline V lookup: CDR1 SGHVS, CDR2 FNYEAQ. The CDR3 spans 19 residues. CDR3 amino acids: CASSLGHIAGSGPTYEQYF. The CDR3 DNA follows: TGTGCCAGCAGCTTAGGACACATTGCGGGGAGCGGTCCAACCTACGAGCAGTACTTC.

Note on this clonotype: Sequence at one end of the junction differs from germline and may be a read error. J is TRBJ1-1 and V is TRBV20-1; D gene unclear. Germline lookup yields CDR1 DFQATT and CDR2 SNEGSKA (reference sequence). There are 17 residues in the CDR3. CDR3 nucleotides: TGCGGTGCTAGAGATGTTGCCCGGGCGAGGCCGAACACTGAAGCTTTCTTT. Encoded protein: CGARDVARARPNTEAFF.

This clonotype was counted between two and nine times. The rearrangement joins TRBV5-1 to TRBJ1-2; 7 bases match TRBD1. Unmatched junction bases numbered 8, after V lost 7 bases and J lost 5 bases. This CDR3 region has 13 residues. The germline CDR1 and CDR2 sequences are SGHRS and YFSETQ. This chain's CDR3 is CASFGDSPYGYTF. In DNA, the CDR3 is TGCGCCAGCTTCGGGGACAGCCCTTATGGCTACACCTTC. The full variable domain, its missing parts supplied by reference TRBV5-1 and TRBJ1-2, is KAGVTQTPRYLIKTRGQQVTLSCSPISGHRSVSWYQQTPGQGLQFLFEYFSETQRNKGNFPGRFSGRQFSNSRSEMNVSTLELGDSALYLCASFGDSPYGYTFGSGTRLTVV.

The chain links TRBV3-1 to TRBJ2-5; D not certain. Trimming removed 0 bases from V and 3 bases from J, with 11 bases in between. Looked up from germline, CDR1 is LGHDT and CDR2 is YNNKEL (reference sequence). This CDR3 is built from 15 residues. CDR3 sequence: CASSQDRFRKETQYF. CDR3 coding DNA: TGTGCCAGCAGCCAAGATCGTTTTCGGAAAGAGACCCAGTACTTC.

This clonotype was observed a handful of times. Here the CDR3 omits its conserved ending phenylalanine or tryptophan, so a read error is the likely source. The J gene is TRBJ2-1, the V gene TRBV5-1; tentatively, D is TRBD2 (5 bases). V was cut by 1 base and J by 6 bases, with 14 bases left in between. The CDR3 loop spans 15 amino acids. Germline V gene lookup returns CDR1 SGHRS and CDR2 YFSETQ. Written as DNA, the CDR3 is TGCGCCAGCAGCTTGTCCCGGGAATGGTTCAATGAGCAGTTCTTA. This gives the protein CASSLSREWFNEQFL.